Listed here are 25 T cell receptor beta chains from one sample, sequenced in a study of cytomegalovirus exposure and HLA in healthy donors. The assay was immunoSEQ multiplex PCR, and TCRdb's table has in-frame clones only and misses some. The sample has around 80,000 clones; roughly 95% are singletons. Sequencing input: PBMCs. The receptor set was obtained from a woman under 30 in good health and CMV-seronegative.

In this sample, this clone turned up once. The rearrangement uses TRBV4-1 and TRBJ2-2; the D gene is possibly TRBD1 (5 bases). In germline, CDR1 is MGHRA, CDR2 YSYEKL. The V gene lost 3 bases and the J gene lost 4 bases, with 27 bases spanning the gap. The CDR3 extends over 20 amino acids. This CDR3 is CASSQPQGVAATRGTGELFF. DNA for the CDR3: TGCGCCAGCAGCCAGCCCCAGGGCGTGGCAGCGACTCGCGGCACCGGGGAGCTGTTTTTT.

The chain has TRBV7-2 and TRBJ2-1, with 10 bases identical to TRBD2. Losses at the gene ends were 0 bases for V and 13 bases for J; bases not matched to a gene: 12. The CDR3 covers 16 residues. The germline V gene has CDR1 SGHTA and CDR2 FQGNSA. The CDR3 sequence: CASSLALAGDQSRQFF. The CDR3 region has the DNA TGTGCCAGCAGCTTAGCCCTAGCGGGAGACCAAAGTCGTCAGTTCTTC.

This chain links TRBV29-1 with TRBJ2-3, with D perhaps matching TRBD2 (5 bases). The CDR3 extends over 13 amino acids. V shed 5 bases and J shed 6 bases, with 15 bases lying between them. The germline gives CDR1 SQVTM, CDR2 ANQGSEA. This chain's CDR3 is CSVRAARVDTQYF. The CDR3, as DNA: TGCAGCGTTAGAGCGGCCCGGGTGGATACGCAGTATTTT.

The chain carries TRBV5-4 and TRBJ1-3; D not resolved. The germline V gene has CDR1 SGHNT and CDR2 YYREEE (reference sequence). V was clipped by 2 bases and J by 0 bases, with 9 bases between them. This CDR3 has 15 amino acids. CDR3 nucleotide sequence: TGTGCCAGCAGCTTCGGAGTGAGCTCTGGAAACACCATATATTTT. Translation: CASSFGVSSGNTIYF.

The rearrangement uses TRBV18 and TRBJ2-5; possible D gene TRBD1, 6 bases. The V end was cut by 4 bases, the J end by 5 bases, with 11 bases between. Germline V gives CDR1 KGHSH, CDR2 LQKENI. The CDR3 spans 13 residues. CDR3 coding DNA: TGTGCCAGCTCACGAGGGGGAACGGAGACCCAGTACTTC. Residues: CASSRGGTETQYF. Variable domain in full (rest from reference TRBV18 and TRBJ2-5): NAGVMQNPRHLVRRRGQEARLRCSPMKGHSHVYWYRQLPEEGLKFMVYLQKENIIDESGMPKERFSAEFPKEGPSILRIQQVVRGDSAAYFCASSRGGTETQYFGPGTRLLVL.

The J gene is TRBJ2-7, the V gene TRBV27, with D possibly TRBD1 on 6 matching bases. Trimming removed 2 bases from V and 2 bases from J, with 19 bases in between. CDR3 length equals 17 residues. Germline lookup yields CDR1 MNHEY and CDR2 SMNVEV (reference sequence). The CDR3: CASSLLLAQGYPYEQYF. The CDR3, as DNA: TGTGCCAGCAGTTTACTCCTCGCACAGGGTTATCCCTACGAGCAGTACTTC.

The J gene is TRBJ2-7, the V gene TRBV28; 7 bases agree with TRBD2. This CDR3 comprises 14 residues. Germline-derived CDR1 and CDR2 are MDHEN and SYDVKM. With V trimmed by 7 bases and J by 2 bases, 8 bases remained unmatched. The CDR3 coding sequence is TGTGCCAGCACCCCCGTGGGAGGGGCCTACGAGCAGTACTTC. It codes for CASTPVGGAYEQYF.

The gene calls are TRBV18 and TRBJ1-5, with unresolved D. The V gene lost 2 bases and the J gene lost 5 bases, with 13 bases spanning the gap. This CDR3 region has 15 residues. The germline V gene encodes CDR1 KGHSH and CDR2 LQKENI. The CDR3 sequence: CASSPKEGMDQPQHF. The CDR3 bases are TGTGCCAGCTCACCAAAAGAGGGCATGGATCAGCCCCAGCATTTT.

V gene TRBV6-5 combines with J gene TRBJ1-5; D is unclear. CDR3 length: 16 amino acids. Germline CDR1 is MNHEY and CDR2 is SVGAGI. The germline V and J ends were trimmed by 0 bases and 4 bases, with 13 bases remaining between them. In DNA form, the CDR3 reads TGTGCCAGCAGTTACTCAATTCCCTCGACTAATCAGCCCCAGCATTTT. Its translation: CASSYSIPSTNQPQHF.

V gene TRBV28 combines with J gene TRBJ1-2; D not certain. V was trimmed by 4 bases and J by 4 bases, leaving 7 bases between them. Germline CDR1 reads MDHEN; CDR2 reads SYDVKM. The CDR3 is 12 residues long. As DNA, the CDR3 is TGTGCCAGCAGTTCCGACACCTATGGCTACACCTTC. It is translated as CASSSDTYGYTF.

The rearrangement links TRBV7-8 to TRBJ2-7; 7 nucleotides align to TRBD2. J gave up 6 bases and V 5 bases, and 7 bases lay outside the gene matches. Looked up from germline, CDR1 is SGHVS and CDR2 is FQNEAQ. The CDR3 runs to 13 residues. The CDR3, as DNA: TGTGCCAGCAGCACGCCCGGACTAGTCGAGCAGTACTTC. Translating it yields CASSTPGLVEQYF. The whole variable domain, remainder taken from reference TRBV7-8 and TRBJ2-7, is GAGVSQSPRYKVAKRGQDVALRCDPISGHVSLFWYQQALGQGPEFLTYFQNEAQLDKSGLPSDRFFAERPEGSVSTLKIQRTQQEDSAVYLCASSTPGLVEQYFGPGTRLTVT.

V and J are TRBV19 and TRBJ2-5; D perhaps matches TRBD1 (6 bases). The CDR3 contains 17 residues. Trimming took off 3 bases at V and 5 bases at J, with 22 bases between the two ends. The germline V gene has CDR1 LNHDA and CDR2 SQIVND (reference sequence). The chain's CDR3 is CASSMAMGHQGWETQYF. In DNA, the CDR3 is TGTGCCAGTAGTATGGCAATGGGACACCAAGGATGGGAGACCCAGTACTTC.

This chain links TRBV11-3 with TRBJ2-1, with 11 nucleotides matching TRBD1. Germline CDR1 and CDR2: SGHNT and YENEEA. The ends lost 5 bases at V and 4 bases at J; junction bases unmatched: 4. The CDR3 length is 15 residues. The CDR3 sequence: CASSTWDRGYNEQFF. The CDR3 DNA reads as TGTGCCAGCAGCACGTGGGACAGGGGGTACAATGAGCAGTTCTTC.

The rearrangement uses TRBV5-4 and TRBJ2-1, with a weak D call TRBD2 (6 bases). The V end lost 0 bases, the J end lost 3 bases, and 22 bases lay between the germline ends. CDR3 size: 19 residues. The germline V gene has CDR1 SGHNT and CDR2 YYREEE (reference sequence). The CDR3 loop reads CASSLGGLMAEGHYNEQFF. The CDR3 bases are TGTGCCAGCAGCTTGGGGGGCTTAATGGCGGAGGGTCACTACAATGAGCAGTTCTTC. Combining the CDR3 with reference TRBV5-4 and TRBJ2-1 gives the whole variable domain ETGVTQSPTHLIKTRGQQVTLRCSSQSGHNTVSWYQQALGQGPQFIFQYYREEENGRGNFPPRFSGLQFPNYSSELNVNALELDDSALYLCASSLGGLMAEGHYNEQFFGPGTRLTVL.

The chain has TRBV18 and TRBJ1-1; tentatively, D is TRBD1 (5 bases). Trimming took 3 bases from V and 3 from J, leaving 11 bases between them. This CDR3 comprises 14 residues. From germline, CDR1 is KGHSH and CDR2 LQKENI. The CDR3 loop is CASSPVQGDTEAFF. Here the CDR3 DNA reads TGTGCCAGCTCACCGGTCCAGGGTGACACTGAAGCTTTCTTT.

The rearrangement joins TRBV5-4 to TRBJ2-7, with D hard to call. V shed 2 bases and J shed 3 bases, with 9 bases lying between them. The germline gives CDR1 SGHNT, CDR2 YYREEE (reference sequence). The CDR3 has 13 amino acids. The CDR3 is CASSFSPSYEQYF. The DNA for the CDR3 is TGTGCCAGCAGCTTTAGTCCTAGCTACGAGCAGTACTTC.

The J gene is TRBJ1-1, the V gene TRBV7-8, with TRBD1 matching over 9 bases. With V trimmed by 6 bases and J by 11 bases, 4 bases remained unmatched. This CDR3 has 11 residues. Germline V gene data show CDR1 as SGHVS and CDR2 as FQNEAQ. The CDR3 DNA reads TGTGCCAGCAGTCTACAGGGGGCGGCTTTCTTT. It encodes CASSLQGAAFF.

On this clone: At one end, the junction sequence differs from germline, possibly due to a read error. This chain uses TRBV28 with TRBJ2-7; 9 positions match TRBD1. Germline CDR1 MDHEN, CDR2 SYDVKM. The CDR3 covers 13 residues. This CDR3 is CTSKRTGAYEQYF. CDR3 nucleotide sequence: TGTACCAGCAAACGGACAGGGGCCTACGAGCAGTACTTC. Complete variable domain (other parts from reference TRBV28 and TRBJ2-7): DVKVTQSSRYLVKRTGEKVFLECVQDMDHENMFWYRQDPGLGLRLIYFSYDVKMKEKGDIPEGYSVSREKKERFSLILESASTNQTSMYLCTSKRTGAYEQYFGPGTRLTVT.

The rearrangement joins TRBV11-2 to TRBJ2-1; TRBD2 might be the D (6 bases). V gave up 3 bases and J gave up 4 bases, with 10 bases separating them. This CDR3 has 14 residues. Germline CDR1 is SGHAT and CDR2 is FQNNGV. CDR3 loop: CASSLASEYNEQFF. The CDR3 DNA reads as TGTGCCAGCAGCTTGGCTAGCGAGTACAATGAGCAGTTCTTC.

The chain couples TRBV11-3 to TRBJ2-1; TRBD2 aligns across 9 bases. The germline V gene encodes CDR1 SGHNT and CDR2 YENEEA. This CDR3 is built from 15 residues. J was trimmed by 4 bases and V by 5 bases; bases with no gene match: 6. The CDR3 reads CASSPRTSVYNEQFF. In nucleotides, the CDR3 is TGTGCCAGCAGCCCCCGGACTAGCGTATACAATGAGCAGTTCTTC.

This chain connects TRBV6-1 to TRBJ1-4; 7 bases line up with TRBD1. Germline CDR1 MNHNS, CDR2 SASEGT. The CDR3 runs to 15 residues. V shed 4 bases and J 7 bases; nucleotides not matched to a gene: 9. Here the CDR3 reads CASSAQGRGSEKLFF. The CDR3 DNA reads TGTGCCAGCAGTGCACAGGGGCGAGGTAGTGAAAAACTGTTTTTT.

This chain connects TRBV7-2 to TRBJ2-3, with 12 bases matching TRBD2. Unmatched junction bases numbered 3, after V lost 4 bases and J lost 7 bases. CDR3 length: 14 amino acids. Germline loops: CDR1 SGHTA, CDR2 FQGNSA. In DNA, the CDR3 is TGTGCCAGCAGCTCCGGACTAGCGGGGTATACGCAGTATTTT. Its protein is CASSSGLAGYTQYF.

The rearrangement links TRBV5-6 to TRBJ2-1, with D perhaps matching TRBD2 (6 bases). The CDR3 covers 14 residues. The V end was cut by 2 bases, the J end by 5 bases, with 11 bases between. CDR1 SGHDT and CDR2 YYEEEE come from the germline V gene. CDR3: CASSFRAGNNEQFF. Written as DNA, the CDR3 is TGTGCCAGCAGCTTTAGAGCGGGTAACAATGAGCAGTTCTTC.

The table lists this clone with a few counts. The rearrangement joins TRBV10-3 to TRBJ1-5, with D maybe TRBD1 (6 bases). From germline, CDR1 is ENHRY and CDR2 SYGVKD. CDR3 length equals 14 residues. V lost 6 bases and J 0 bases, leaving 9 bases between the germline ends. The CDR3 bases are TGTGCCATCAGCAGGGGTTATAGCAATCAGCCCCAGCATTTT. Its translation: CAISRGYSNQPQHF.

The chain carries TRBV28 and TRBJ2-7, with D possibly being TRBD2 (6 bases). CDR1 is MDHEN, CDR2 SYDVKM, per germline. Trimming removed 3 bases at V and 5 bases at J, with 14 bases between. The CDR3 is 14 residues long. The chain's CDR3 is CASSLVLAVHEQYF. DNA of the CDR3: TGTGCCAGCAGTTTGGTCTTAGCGGTACACGAGCAGTACTTC.